The sequence of this T cell receptor (beta chain) was determined in a study of blood T cell repertoires in COVID-19. Background on the study: The analysed material was cDNA or gDNA that came from T cells, B-cell-depleted T cells, or PBMCs.

Assay used: immunoSEQ multiplex PCR; TCRdb lists only in-frame clones, some missing. The sample has about 130,000 clones, 84% seen once. Trimming removed 3 bases at V and 6 bases at J, with 15 bases between. The CDR3 consists of 15 residues. From germline, CDR1 is ENHRY and CDR2 SYGVKD. Sequenced: peripheral blood. This TCR was sampled from a human donor in a cohort sampled during active COVID-19. This sequence joins TRBV10-3 and TRBJ1-3; D gene uncertain. The CDR3 is CAISDRGKGENTIYF. In nucleotides, the CDR3 is TGTGCCATCAGTGATCGGGGAAAGGGCGAAAACACCATATATTTT.